These T cell receptor beta chains were read from a single sample in a study of OX40 agonist ivuxolimab in advanced cancers. Sequencing used immunoSEQ multiplex PCR; TCRdb keeps in-frame clones, though not all of them. The sample yields 75,000 to 80,000 clones, 94% seen once. The material was CD4+ or CD8+ T cells sorted from blood, obtained in a trial of the OX40 agonist ivuxolimab. These receptors all stem from an adult with an advanced solid tumor such as melanoma, head and neck, liver or kidney cancer. CDR3s include the opening cysteine and the closing phenylalanine or tryptophan. Part of the rows lack a size; the others show once, few, many or a class for expanded clones.

v_call clone_size cdr3_aa
TRBV7-3 - CASSQGWEGPGELFF
TRBV6-1 once CASSLRGAEGTEAFF
TRBV7-6 - CASSPSSGSRDEQFF
TRBV19 - CASTIGGQPQHF
TRBV27 - CASSLNLYNEQFF
TRBV4-1 - CASSQELSRTGELFF
TRBV7-9 - CASSLFPSGEAFF
TRBV6-6 - CASSYPSGGGYNEQFF
TRBV7-2 - CASSLPAYTEAFF
TRBV11-2 - CASSLEPLTDDYGYTF
TRBV7-9 - CASSPGTGYEQYF
TRBV2 - CASSGAGTTYHSQETQYF
TRBV28 - CASSLDPRLAGEEQFF